This is a list of T cell receptor beta chains from one sample in a study of control samples from healthy donors and cancer patients. Generated by immunoSEQ multiplex PCR, the TCRdb table keeps only in-frame clones and is missing some. The table includes 170,000 or so clones, roughly 89% detected once. The source material was blood. All receptors come from a woman in her forties or fifties in good health. The CDR3 runs from the conserved cysteine through the conserved F or W. Fields, in order: clone size, D gene, CDR3 length, V gene, J gene, CDR3 protein, CDR3 DNA. A D gene is named only where the DNA matches it firmly. The size entry is marked missing in some rows and otherwise reads once, few, many or a size class.

size: NA; D: NA; length: 17; V: TRBV5-1; J: TRBJ2-6; CDR3: CASSFTGSFSGANVLTF; DNA: TGCGCCAGCAGCTTTACAGGGAGTTTTTCTGGGGCCAACGTCCTGACTTTC
size: NA; D: NA; length: 13; V: TRBV10-3; J: TRBJ2-2; CDR3: CAISQDRSGELFF; DNA: TGTGCCATCTCGCAGGATAGGTCCGGGGAGCTGTTTTTT
size: NA; D: NA; length: 12; V: TRBV28; J: TRBJ1-5; CDR3: CASMSRNQPQHF; DNA: TGTGCCAGCATGTCCCGGAATCAGCCCCAGCATTTT
size: NA; D: NA; length: 15; V: TRBV9; J: TRBJ1-2; CDR3: CASSAHRASNYGYTF; DNA: TGTGCCAGCAGCGCACACAGGGCCTCTAACTATGGCTACACCTTC
size: NA; D: NA; length: 11; V: TRBV28; J: TRBJ2-1; CDR3: CASSSFLEQFF; DNA: TGTGCCAGCAGTTCTTTCCTTGAGCAGTTCTTC
size: NA; D: NA; length: 15; V: TRBV27; J: TRBJ2-4; CDR3: CASSTAYRVGDIQYF; DNA: TGTGCCAGCAGTACGGCGTACAGGGTCGGGGACATTCAGTACTTC
size: NA; D: NA; length: 14; V: TRBV11-2; J: TRBJ2-4; CDR3: CASSLEDGRNIQYF; DNA: TGTGCCAGCAGCTTAGAGGACGGGCGAAACATTCAGTACTTC
size: few; D: NA; length: 13; V: TRBV5-4; J: TRBJ1-4; CDR3: CASSFWNDEKLFF; DNA: TGTGCCAGCAGCTTCTGGAACGATGAAAAACTGTTTTTT
size: medium-sized; D: NA; length: 12; V: TRBV6-2/TRBV6-3; J: TRBJ1-6; CDR3: CASSRGGQTLHF; DNA: TGTGCCAGCAGTCGAGGTGGGCAGACCCTCCACTTT
size: once; D: TRBD1; length: 16; V: TRBV19; J: TRBJ1-5; CDR3: CASSMSTGGLGQPQHF; DNA: TGTGCCAGTAGTATGTCGACAGGGGGCTTAGGTCAGCCCCAGCATTTT
size: NA; D: TRBD1; length: 17; V: TRBV6-2/TRBV6-3; J: TRBJ1-2; CDR3: CASSYLTAGQGSYGYTF; DNA: TGTGCCAGCAGTTACTTGACAGCGGGACAGGGATCCTATGGCTACACCTTC
size: NA; D: TRBD1; length: 15; V: TRBV27; J: TRBJ1-4; CDR3: CASSRDRGLNEKLFF; DNA: TGTGCCAGCAGCCGGGACAGGGGGCTGAATGAAAAACTGTTTTTT
size: once; D: TRBD2; length: 16; V: TRBV24-1; J: TRBJ2-7; CDR3: CATSDPGLGTNYEQYF; DNA: TGTGCCACCAGTGACCCCGGACTAGGCACCAACTACGAGCAGTACTTC
size: once; D: NA; length: 10; V: TRBV27; J: TRBJ2-7; CDR3: CASSYGHTAF; DNA: TGTGCCAGCAGTTATGGACACACTGCTTTC
size: NA; D: NA; length: 13; V: TRBV10-3; J: TRBJ1-5; CDR3: CAMQGAVGQPQHF; DNA: TGTGCCATGCAGGGTGCAGTGGGGCAGCCCCAGCATTTT
size: once; D: TRBD2; length: 14; V: TRBV19; J: TRBJ2-3; CDR3: CASRISGTTDTQYF; DNA: TGTGCCAGTAGGATTAGCGGGACCACAGATACGCAGTATTTT
size: NA; D: NA; length: 13; V: TRBV6-5; J: TRBJ1-2; CDR3: CASSYTGGNGYTF; DNA: TGTGCCAGCAGTTACACCGGGGGTAACGGCTACACCTTC
size: few; D: TRBD1; length: 15; V: TRBV28; J: TRBJ1-1; CDR3: CASSPTGLGRTEAFF; DNA: TGTGCCAGCAGTCCGACAGGGTTGGGTAGGACTGAAGCTTTCTTT
size: NA; D: NA; length: 11; V: TRBV20-1; J: TRBJ1-2; CDR3: CSAGQPDGYTF; DNA: TGCAGTGCAGGACAGCCGGATGGCTACACCTTC
size: NA; D: TRBD2; length: 14; V: TRBV28; J: TRBJ2-1; CDR3: CASRSGALYNEQFF; DNA: TGTGCCAGCAGAAGCGGGGCCCTTTACAATGAGCAGTTCTTC
size: NA; D: TRBD2; length: 16; V: TRBV7-3; J: TRBJ2-3; CDR3: CASSGPWGRGGDTQYF; DNA: TGTGCCAGCAGCGGCCCTTGGGGGAGGGGTGGCGATACGCAGTATTTT
size: NA; D: NA; length: 14; V: TRBV4-2; J: TRBJ2-7; CDR3: CASSQGAGSYEQYF; DNA: TGTGCCAGCAGCCAAGGAGCGGGCTCCTACGAGCAGTACTTC
size: NA; D: TRBD1; length: 17; V: TRBV28; J: TRBJ1-6; CDR3: CASRRGGDSSYNSPLHF; DNA: TGTGCCAGCAGACGGGGAGGGGACAGCTCCTATAATTCACCCCTCCACTTT
size: NA; D: TRBD1; length: 13; V: TRBV28; J: TRBJ1-1; CDR3: CASPGTGNTEAFF; DNA: TGTGCCAGCCCCGGGACAGGGAACACTGAAGCTTTCTTT
size: NA; D: NA; length: 13; V: TRBV11-3; J: TRBJ2-2; CDR3: CASSFTAVGELFF; DNA: TGTGCCAGCAGCTTTACGGCGGTCGGGGAGCTGTTTTTT
size: NA; D: TRBD1; length: 15; V: TRBV5-4; J: TRBJ2-2; CDR3: CASSLDRGNTGELFF; DNA: TGTGCCAGCAGCTTGGACAGGGGGAACACCGGGGAGCTGTTTTTT
size: NA; D: NA; length: 13; V: TRBV6-6; J: TRBJ2-5; CDR3: CASSYGVRETQYF; DNA: TGTGCCAGCAGTTACGGGGTTCGAGAGACCCAGTACTTC
size: NA; D: TRBD1; length: 14; V: TRBV24-1; J: TRBJ2-2; CDR3: CATARQGNTGELFF; DNA: TGTGCCACCGCCCGACAGGGGAACACCGGGGAGCTGTTTTTT
size: NA; D: NA; length: 13; V: TRBV28; J: TRBJ2-7; CDR3: CASSTTGTREQYF; DNA: TGTGCCAGCAGTACAACAGGGACTCGAGAGCAGTACTTC
size: once; D: NA; length: 13; V: TRBV5-4; J: TRBJ2-7; CDR3: CASSSGREYEQYF; DNA: TGTGCCAGCAGCTCGGGACGTGAGTACGAGCAGTACTTC
size: NA; D: TRBD2; length: 15; V: TRBV5-1; J: TRBJ2-5; CDR3: CASSWTSGGQETQYF; DNA: TGCGCCAGCAGCTGGACTAGCGGGGGGCAAGAGACCCAGTACTTC
size: NA; D: NA; length: 15; V: TRBV4-1; J: TRBJ1-3; CDR3: CASSQVGRAGNTIYF; DNA: TGCGCCAGCAGCCAAGTAGGAAGGGCTGGAAACACCATATATTTT
size: NA; D: NA; length: 13; V: TRBV5-4; J: TRBJ2-5; CDR3: CASSLPQGETQYF; DNA: TGTGCCAGCAGCTTGCCGCAGGGAGAGACCCAGTACTTC
size: NA; D: NA; length: 13; V: TRBV28; J: TRBJ1-5; CDR3: CASNWGSNQPQHF; DNA: TGTGCCAGCAATTGGGGGAGCAATCAGCCCCAGCATTTT
size: few; D: TRBD2; length: 16; V: TRBV9; J: TRBJ2-7; CDR3: CASSVGPSGGWYEQYF; DNA: TGTGCCAGCAGCGTAGGCCCTAGCGGGGGCTGGTACGAGCAGTACTTC
size: NA; D: NA; length: 15; V: TRBV28; J: TRBJ2-7; CDR3: CASSSPGRDFYEQYF; DNA: TGTGCCAGCAGTTCGCCAGGACGAGACTTTTACGAGCAGTACTTC
size: NA; D: NA; length: 13; V: TRBV12-3/TRBV12-4; J: TRBJ2-2; CDR3: CASSLSGSGELFF; DNA: TGTGCCAGCAGTTTGTCAGGGTCCGGGGAGCTGTTTTTT
size: NA; D: NA; length: 15; V: TRBV28; J: TRBJ1-5; CDR3: CASSLGGNSNQPQHF; DNA: TGTGCCAGCAGTTTAGGGGGAAATAGCAATCAGCCCCAGCATTTT
size: NA; D: NA; length: 14; V: TRBV10-1; J: TRBJ1-5; CDR3: CASTKRAGNQPQHF; DNA: TGCGCCAGCACCAAAAGGGCAGGCAATCAGCCCCAGCATTTT
size: NA; D: TRBD1; length: 13; V: TRBV20-1; J: TRBJ1-6; CDR3: CSASSDRASPLHF; DNA: TGCAGTGCTAGTTCGGACAGGGCCTCACCCCTCCACTTT
size: NA; D: TRBD1; length: 15; V: TRBV6-5; J: TRBJ2-2; CDR3: CASRRDRGHTGELFF; DNA: TGTGCCAGCAGACGGGACAGAGGCCACACCGGGGAGCTGTTTTTT
size: NA; D: TRBD1; length: 14; V: TRBV7-2; J: TRBJ2-7; CDR3: CASSPTGAAYEQYF; DNA: TGTGCCAGCAGCCCCACAGGGGCGGCCTACGAGCAGTACTTC
size: NA; D: NA; length: 15; V: TRBV25-1; J: TRBJ1-1; CDR3: CASSASDAAHAEAFF; DNA: TGTGCCAGCAGTGCCTCGGACGCTGCTCATGCTGAAGCTTTCTTT
size: few; D: NA; length: 14; V: TRBV7-9; J: TRBJ1-6; CDR3: CASSFLQGGSPLHF; DNA: TGTGCCAGCAGCTTTTTACAGGGAGGCTCACCCCTCCACTTT
size: NA; D: NA; length: 11; V: TRBV5-6; J: TRBJ2-7; CDR3: CASSSTGRQYF; DNA: TGTGCCAGCAGCTCTACAGGGAGGCAGTACTTC
size: NA; D: TRBD1; length: 14; V: TRBV7-8; J: TRBJ1-6; CDR3: CASSRDRGNSPLHF; DNA: TGTGCCAGCAGCCGGGACAGGGGGAATTCACCCCTCCACTTT
size: NA; D: NA; length: 14; V: TRBV10-3; J: TRBJ1-3; CDR3: CATHPPGRGNTIYF; DNA: TGTGCCACCCACCCCCCAGGGAGGGGAAACACCATATATTTT
size: few; D: NA; length: 15; V: TRBV27; J: TRBJ2-7; CDR3: CASSLVAVSSYEQYF; DNA: TGTGCCAGCAGTTTAGTGGCGGTAAGCTCCTACGAGCAGTACTTC
size: few; D: NA; length: 15; V: TRBV18; J: TRBJ1-2; CDR3: CASSPQGGSGDGYTF; DNA: TGTGCCAGCTCACCGCAAGGGGGAAGCGGCGATGGCTACACCTTC
size: NA; D: TRBD1; length: 16; V: TRBV6-4; J: TRBJ2-1; CDR3: CASSDLGGPIRNEQFF; DNA: TGTGCCAGCAGTGACTTAGGGGGCCCTATACGGAATGAGCAGTTCTTC
size: NA; D: NA; length: 13; V: TRBV28; J: TRBJ1-5; CDR3: CAAASVGKEPQHF; DNA: TGTGCCGCGGCATCGGTGGGGAAGGAGCCCCAGCATTTT
size: NA; D: TRBD1; length: 13; V: TRBV7-3; J: TRBJ1-1; CDR3: CASSSTGITEAFF; DNA: TGTGCCAGCAGCTCGACAGGGATCACTGAAGCTTTCTTT
size: NA; D: TRBD1; length: 16; V: TRBV7-8; J: TRBJ1-6; CDR3: CASSLGGTVVGSPLHF; DNA: TGTGCCAGCAGCTTAGGAGGGACAGTCGTAGGTTCACCCCTCCACTTT
size: once; D: TRBD1; length: 14; V: TRBV10-3; J: TRBJ1-1; CDR3: CAISEPWTGAEAFF; DNA: TGTGCCATCAGTGAGCCATGGACAGGGGCTGAAGCTTTCTTT
size: once; D: NA; length: 14; V: TRBV10-3; J: TRBJ2-2; CDR3: CAIGEAANTGELFF; DNA: TGTGCCATCGGGGAGGCTGCGAACACCGGGGAGCTGTTTTTT
size: NA; D: TRBD1; length: 12; V: TRBV3-1/TRBV3-2; J: TRBJ2-7; CDR3: CASPRTGDEQYF; DNA: TGTGCCAGCCCGAGGACAGGGGACGAGCAGTACTTC
size: NA; D: NA; length: 14; V: TRBV21-1; J: TRBJ1-2; CDR3: CASSKESGVDGYTF; DNA: TGTGCCAGCAGCAAAGAATCAGGGGTGGATGGCTACACCTTC
size: NA; D: NA; length: 15; V: TRBV5-1; J: TRBJ1-6; CDR3: CASSLATDNNSPLHF; DNA: TGCGCCAGCAGCTTGGCCACGGATAATAATTCACCCCTCCACTTT
size: NA; D: TRBD2; length: 17; V: TRBV5-3; J: TRBJ2-7; CDR3: CARSFIPLRLAGHEQYF; DNA: TGTGCCAGAAGCTTTATCCCCCTGCGACTAGCGGGACACGAGCAGTACTTC
size: once; D: NA; length: 14; V: TRBV5-6; J: TRBJ2-7; CDR3: CASSLQGGLNEQYF; DNA: TGTGCCAGCAGCTTGCAAGGGGGGTTAAACGAGCAGTACTTC